This T cell receptor (beta chain) was documented in a study of T cell changes during pregnancy in multiple sclerosis. Profiled with immunoSEQ multiplex PCR; TCRdb holds only in-frame clones, not every one. The data show approximately 34,000 clones, almost 90% seen once. The CDR3 is made up of 16 amino acids. V shed 4 bases, J shed 4 bases, and the junction held 9 bases outside the gene matches. Germline values: CDR1 SGDLS, CDR2 YYNGEE. This sequence was found in a female donor with multiple sclerosis, enrolled in a pregnancy study. Sequenced material: CD8+ T cells from peripheral blood mononuclear cells, taken after pregnancy. This chain joins TRBV9 and TRBJ1-2; TRBD1 aligns across 11 bases. CDR3 sequence: CASSPTGTGGIYGYTF. CDR3 in DNA: TGTGCCAGCAGCCCCACAGGGACAGGGGGGATCTATGGCTACACCTTC.